Listed below are T cell receptor beta chains from one sample, sequenced in a study of cytomegalovirus exposure and HLA in healthy donors. Clones were sequenced by immunoSEQ multiplex PCR, and TCRdb holds only the in-frame ones, with some missing. This sample has 130,000 or so clones, with more than 75% found just once. Material for sequencing was PBMCs. Receptor source: a young man in good health and CMV-seropositive. The CDR3 runs from the conserved cysteine through the conserved F or W. Each record gives: V gene, clone size, D gene, J gene, CDR3 DNA, CDR3 protein. D genes are given only for firm matches. Expanded clones get a size class; other rows say once, few or many, or leave the size out.

V: TRBV10-3; size: NA; D: TRBD2; J: TRBJ2-1; DNA: TGTGCCATCACTCAGCGGGAGGGCCGGAATGAGCAGTTCTTC; CDR3: CAITQREGRNEQFF
V: TRBV4-1; size: NA; D: NA; J: TRBJ1-2; DNA: TGCGCCAGCAGCCGCGGAGGGGCTAACTATGGCTACACCTTC; CDR3: CASSRGGANYGYTF
V: TRBV6-1; size: once; D: TRBD1; J: TRBJ1-2; DNA: TGTGCCAGCAGTGAAGTTACCGGGACAGGTATCCTTGGCTACACCTTC; CDR3: CASSEVTGTGILGYTF
V: TRBV10-3; size: NA; D: TRBD1; J: TRBJ1-2; DNA: TGTGCCATCAGTCCAGGGGGCCGGAGCTATGGCTACACCTTC; CDR3: CAISPGGRSYGYTF
V: TRBV28; size: NA; D: NA; J: TRBJ1-4; DNA: TGTGCCAGCAGGGGGGGTGAAAAACTGTTTTTT; CDR3: CASRGGEKLFF
V: TRBV5-6; size: few; D: NA; J: TRBJ1-1; DNA: TGTGCCAGCAGCGCAGGGGAACCTGAAGCTTTCTTT; CDR3: CASSAGEPEAFF
V: TRBV11-2; size: NA; D: TRBD2; J: TRBJ2-2; DNA: TGTGCCAGCGGCCCTGGTTTAGCGGGAGGGCGGCTGTTTTTT; CDR3: CASGPGLAGGRLFF
V: TRBV5-8; size: NA; D: TRBD2; J: TRBJ2-7; DNA: TGTGCCAGCAGCTGGATGGGACTAGCGGGAGGGTTGGACTACGAGCAGTACTTC; CDR3: CASSWMGLAGGLDYEQYF
V: TRBV6-1; size: NA; D: TRBD2; J: TRBJ2-2; DNA: TGTGCCAGCAGTGGGCTAGCGGGTGTGAACACCGGGGAGCTGTTTTTT; CDR3: CASSGLAGVNTGELFF
V: TRBV2; size: NA; D: NA; J: TRBJ1-5; DNA: TGTGCCAGCAAAAGCGGAGGGGGGGTGGGTCAGCCCCAGCATTTT; CDR3: CASKSGGGVGQPQHF
V: TRBV6-1; size: NA; D: NA; J: TRBJ2-7; DNA: TGTGCCAGCAGCTATACAGGGAATGCGGCCTACGAGCAGTACTTC; CDR3: CASSYTGNAAYEQYF
V: TRBV30; size: few; D: NA; J: TRBJ1-3; DNA: TGTGCCCACTCGGGCTCTGGAAACACCATATATTTT; CDR3: CAHSGSGNTIYF
V: TRBV18; size: NA; D: TRBD1; J: TRBJ1-2; DNA: TGTGCCAGCTCAGCGGGGACAGGGGCTACAGTTCCCTATGGCTACACCTTC; CDR3: CASSAGTGATVPYGYTF
V: TRBV27; size: NA; D: TRBD1; J: TRBJ1-2; DNA: TGTGCCAGCAGAGCTTGGACAGGGGAGGACTATGGCTACACCTTC; CDR3: CASRAWTGEDYGYTF
V: TRBV5-4; size: NA; D: TRBD2; J: TRBJ2-1; DNA: TGTGCCAGCAGCCCACTAGCGGGAGACCACAATGAGCAGTTCTTC; CDR3: CASSPLAGDHNEQFF
V: TRBV28; size: NA; D: TRBD2; J: TRBJ2-1; DNA: TGTGCCAGCAGTTCCTGGACTAGCGGGAAGAATGAGCAGTTCTTC; CDR3: CASSSWTSGKNEQFF
V: TRBV5-1; size: NA; D: NA; J: TRBJ1-3; DNA: TGCGCCAGCAGCTTGCCGGGAGCTGGAAACACCATATATTTT; CDR3: CASSLPGAGNTIYF
V: TRBV15; size: few; D: TRBD1; J: TRBJ1-5; DNA: TGTGCCACCAGCTCACTAGGACAGGGGGCCCGAAGTAGCAATCAGCCCCAGCATTTT; CDR3: CATSSLGQGARSSNQPQHF
V: TRBV7-9; size: NA; D: NA; J: TRBJ1-1; DNA: TGTGCCAGCAGCGTCCGATTAGGGGCTGAAGCTTTCTTT; CDR3: CASSVRLGAEAFF
V: TRBV7-6; size: NA; D: NA; J: TRBJ2-5; DNA: TGTGCCAGCAGCTCTATCCAAGAGACCCAGTACTTC; CDR3: CASSSIQETQYF
V: TRBV7-9; size: NA; D: TRBD2; J: TRBJ2-1; DNA: TGTGCCAGCAGTTCAAAGCGGGAAAGTTCCTACAATGAGCAGTTCTTC; CDR3: CASSSKRESSYNEQFF
V: TRBV6-1; size: NA; D: TRBD1; J: TRBJ2-3; DNA: TGTGCCAGCAGTACGGGACAGTCGGATACGCAGTATTTT; CDR3: CASSTGQSDTQYF
V: TRBV7-2; size: NA; D: TRBD1; J: TRBJ2-7; DNA: TGTGCCAGCAGCCCCCGACAGGGCCCCTACGAGCAGTACTTC; CDR3: CASSPRQGPYEQYF
V: TRBV6-5; size: NA; D: TRBD2; J: TRBJ2-7; DNA: TGTGCCAGCAGTTACGGCGCGGGAGGCTACGAGCAGTACTTC; CDR3: CASSYGAGGYEQYF
V: TRBV11-2; size: NA; D: TRBD2; J: TRBJ2-3; DNA: TGTGCCAGCAGCTCAACTAGCGGGAGGACCACAGATACGCAGTATTTT; CDR3: CASSSTSGRTTDTQYF
V: TRBV18; size: NA; D: TRBD1; J: TRBJ1-2; DNA: TGTGCCAGCTCACCTCCTGACAGGGTGGGCTATGGCTACACCTTC; CDR3: CASSPPDRVGYGYTF
V: TRBV6-5; size: NA; D: TRBD2; J: TRBJ2-1; DNA: TGTGCCAGCAGAAGGGGGACTAGCGGGATGAGTGAGCAGTTCTTC; CDR3: CASRRGTSGMSEQFF
V: TRBV27; size: NA; D: NA; J: TRBJ2-7; DNA: TGTGCCAGCAGTTGGGCAGGTGTTACCTACGAGCAGTACTTC; CDR3: CASSWAGVTYEQYF
V: TRBV29-1; size: NA; D: NA; J: TRBJ2-7; DNA: TGCAGCGTTGACCGCCCCCAGGGAGGTTCCTACGAGCAGTACTTC; CDR3: CSVDRPQGGSYEQYF
V: TRBV5-1; size: NA; D: TRBD2; J: TRBJ2-7; DNA: TGCGCCAGCAGCTTTAGGCGGGAGGTCGCGTGGGACGAGCAGTACTTC; CDR3: CASSFRREVAWDEQYF
V: TRBV6-6; size: NA; D: NA; J: TRBJ2-7; DNA: TGTGCCAGCAGTTACTCGATCTGGCCCTACGAGCAGTACTTC; CDR3: CASSYSIWPYEQYF
V: TRBV7-2; size: NA; D: TRBD1; J: TRBJ1-5; DNA: TGTGCCAGCAGCAGTAGGACAGGGGAGAGTCAGCCCCAGCATTTT; CDR3: CASSSRTGESQPQHF
V: TRBV2; size: NA; D: TRBD2; J: TRBJ2-3; DNA: TGTGCCAGCATTCTGGAGGAGGCTAGCGGGAGAAGGTATTTT; CDR3: CASILEEASGRRYF